Listed below are T cell receptor beta chains from one sample, sequenced in a study of CD8+CD57+ T cells in acquired aplastic anemia. TCRdb called the reads again in MiXCR, with one record for every CDR3 protein. The sample consists of some 180,000 distinct CDR3 sequences, about half of them appearing once. Sequencing was done on a sample of sorted CD4+, CD8+, or CD8+CD57+ T cells (not recorded which) from PBMCs. These receptors were taken from a human donor with aplastic anemia. The CDR3 runs from the conserved cysteine through the conserved F or W. D genes are given only for firm matches. A row's size may be missing; if present it is once, few, many or a size class.

CDR3: CASRETSGSYEQYF
DNA: TGTGCCAGCAGGGAGACTAGCGGCTCCTACGAGCAGTACTTC
V: TRBV2
D: TRBD2
size: .
J: TRBJ2-7

CDR3: CSARSRTQTYEQYF
DNA: TGCAGTGCTAGGTCTCGAACACAGACCTACGAGCAGTACTTC
V: TRBV20-1
D: .
size: .
J: TRBJ2-7

CDR3: CASSRDGNSNQPQHF
DNA: TGTGCCAGCAGTCGGGACGGGAATAGCAATCAGCCCCAGCATTTT
V: TRBV2
D: .
size: few
J: TRBJ1-5

CDR3: CASSAPRGQAREAFF
DNA: TGTGCCAGCAGTGCCCCCCGGGGCCAGGCTCGGGAAGCTTTCTTT
V: TRBV25-1
D: .
size: .
J: TRBJ1-1

CDR3: CASSQDYGVQETQYF
DNA: TGTGCCAGCAGCCAAGATTATGGGGTTCAAGAGACCCAGTACTTC
V: TRBV14
D: .
size: .
J: TRBJ2-5

CDR3: CASSWTDEQYF
DNA: TGTGCCAGCAGCTGGACCGACGAGCAGTACTTC
V: TRBV7-9
D: .
size: .
J: TRBJ2-7

CDR3: CASSEMGQAGDTQYF
DNA: TGCGCCAGCAGCGAAATGGGACAGGCTGGAGATACGCAGTATTTT
V: TRBV5-1
D: TRBD1
size: .
J: TRBJ2-3

CDR3: CASSQQKGEPTYNSPLHF
DNA: TGTGCCAGCAGCCAGCAGAAGGGGGAACCTACATATAATTCACCCCTCCACTTT
V: TRBV4-2
D: .
size: many
J: TRBJ1-6

CDR3: CATTTGGTNEQFF
DNA: TGTGCCACCACTACAGGGGGTACGAATGAGCAGTTCTTC
V: TRBV24-1
D: TRBD1
size: .
J: TRBJ2-1

CDR3: CSARDGGARDEQFF
DNA: TGCAGTGCTAGAGACGGGGGGGCCAGGGATGAGCAGTTCTTC
V: TRBV20-1
D: TRBD2
size: .
J: TRBJ2-1

CDR3: CASSQGDRDDEKLFF
DNA: TGTGCCAGCAGCCAAGGTGACAGGGACGATGAAAAACTGTTTTTT
V: TRBV3-1
D: TRBD1
size: few
J: TRBJ1-4

CDR3: CASSLMAGGPGHEQFF
DNA: TGTGCCAGCAGCTTAATGGCGGGGGGGCCTGGGCATGAGCAGTTCTTC
V: TRBV7-6
D: TRBD2
size: many
J: TRBJ2-1

CDR3: CASSTDRGGEKLFF
DNA: TGTGCCAGTAGCACAGACAGGGGAGGCGAAAAACTGTTTTTT
V: TRBV19
D: TRBD1
size: .
J: TRBJ1-4

CDR3: CASSLKRDEQYF
DNA: TGTGCCAGCAGCTTAAAAAGGGACGAGCAGTACTTC
V: TRBV7-3
D: .
size: few
J: TRBJ2-7

CDR3: CTSSQVRGYEQYF
DNA: TGCACCAGCAGCCAAGTTCGGGGGTACGAGCAGTACTTC
V: TRBV4-1
D: .
size: .
J: TRBJ2-7

CDR3: CASGRGDTQYF
DNA: TGTGCCAGCGGGCGCGGGGATACGCAGTATTTT
V: TRBV3-1
D: .
size: many
J: TRBJ2-3

CDR3: CAISEGRGRTEAFF
DNA: TGTGCCATCAGTGAAGGCAGGGGACGAACTGAAGCTTTCTTT
V: TRBV10-3
D: .
size: few
J: TRBJ1-1

CDR3: CASRGGQGNNSPLHF
DNA: TGTGCCAGCAGGGGGGGACAGGGGAATAATTCACCCCTCCACTTT
V: TRBV2
D: TRBD1
size: .
J: TRBJ1-6

CDR3: CASSESGVGPQHF
DNA: TGTGCCAGCAGTGAATCAGGGGTTGGGCCCCAGCATTTT
V: TRBV25-1
D: .
size: many
J: TRBJ1-5

CDR3: CASSERAGALGAFF
DNA: TGTGCCAGCAGTGAAAGGGCAGGGGCCCTTGGTGCTTTCTTT
V: TRBV25-1
D: .
size: .
J: TRBJ1-1

CDR3: CASRRTGDAGELFF
DNA: TGTGCCAGCAGAAGGACAGGGGATGCCGGGGAGCTGTTTTTT
V: TRBV25-1
D: TRBD1
size: few
J: TRBJ2-2

CDR3: CASSQSGGKGETQYF
DNA: TGTGCCAGCAGCCAAAGCGGGGGGAAGGGAGAGACCCAGTACTTC
V: TRBV7-8
D: TRBD2
size: many
J: TRBJ2-5

CDR3: CSAPTSVSGNTIYF
DNA: TGCAGTGCTCCCACGAGCGTCTCTGGAAACACCATATATTTT
V: TRBV20-1
D: .
size: many
J: TRBJ1-3

CDR3: CASSRRQSGEETQYF
DNA: TGTGCCAGTAGTAGGCGGCAAAGCGGGGAAGAGACCCAGTACTTC
V: TRBV19
D: TRBD2
size: .
J: TRBJ2-5

CDR3: CATSRDGGVDTQYF
DNA: TGTGCCACCAGCAGAGACGGTGGGGTGGATACGCAGTATTTT
V: TRBV15
D: .
size: .
J: TRBJ2-3

CDR3: CASTQGEREQYF
DNA: TGTGCCAGCACACAGGGCGAACGCGAGCAGTACTTC
V: TRBV6-1
D: .
size: many
J: TRBJ2-7

CDR3: CASSGLTGGQETQYF
DNA: TGTGCCAGCAGCGGACTAACGGGGGGCCAAGAGACCCAGTACTTC
V: TRBV15
D: TRBD2
size: .
J: TRBJ2-5

CDR3: CASSVDLKETQYF
DNA: TGTGCCAGCAGCGTAGACTTGAAAGAGACCCAGTACTTC
V: TRBV5-6
D: .
size: many
J: TRBJ2-5

CDR3: CASTPRGWSQPQHF
DNA: TGTGCCAGCACCCCCCGGGGATGGAGTCAGCCCCAGCATTTT
V: TRBV19
D: .
size: many
J: TRBJ1-5

CDR3: CAIGTSGRLGELFF
DNA: TGTGCCATCGGGACTAGCGGGAGACTGGGGGAGCTGTTTTTT
V: TRBV10-3
D: TRBD2
size: .
J: TRBJ2-2

CDR3: CASSDRTGAFYNEQFF
DNA: TGCGCCAGCAGTGACAGGACAGGGGCTTTTTACAATGAGCAGTTCTTC
V: TRBV10-2
D: TRBD1
size: .
J: TRBJ2-1

CDR3: CSARALTTGELFF
DNA: TGCAGTGCTAGAGCGTTGACCACCGGGGAGCTGTTTTTT
V: TRBV20-1
D: .
size: .
J: TRBJ2-2

CDR3: CASSLGRFNTGELFF
DNA: TGCGCCAGCAGCTTGGGAAGGTTTAACACCGGGGAGCTGTTTTTT
V: TRBV5-1
D: .
size: .
J: TRBJ2-2

CDR3: CASSLRAGYEQYF
DNA: TGTGCCAGCAGCTTACGGGCAGGTTACGAGCAGTACTTC
V: TRBV5-6
D: .
size: few
J: TRBJ2-7

CDR3: CATSDSGQGNEKLFF
DNA: TGTGCCACCAGTGATTCGGGACAGGGGAATGAAAAACTGTTTTTT
V: TRBV24-1
D: TRBD1
size: .
J: TRBJ1-4

CDR3: CSRTIAPGLGEQYF
DNA: TGCAGTCGCACAATAGCCCCGGGCTTAGGGGAGCAGTACTTC
V: TRBV20-1
D: .
size: many
J: TRBJ2-7

CDR3: CASSTGTGGRGGYTF
DNA: TGTGCCAGCAGCACCGGGACAGGGGGAAGGGGTGGCTACACCTTC
V: TRBV11-2
D: TRBD1
size: many
J: TRBJ1-2

CDR3: CASSLFRELLTDTQYF
DNA: TGTGCCAGCAGTTTATTCAGGGAGCTACTAACAGATACGCAGTATTTT
V: TRBV27
D: .
size: .
J: TRBJ2-3

CDR3: CSVVAYNEQFF
DNA: TGCAGCGTTGTGGCGTACAATGAGCAGTTCTTC
V: TRBV29-1
D: .
size: few
J: TRBJ2-1

CDR3: CSVRGADNQPQHF
DNA: TGCAGCGTTAGGGGGGCGGACAATCAGCCCCAGCATTTT
V: TRBV29-1
D: .
size: .
J: TRBJ1-5

CDR3: CASSIRGASLSGANVLTF
DNA: TGTGCCAGTAGTATACGAGGGGCCTCTCTCTCTGGGGCCAACGTCCTGACTTTC
V: TRBV19
D: .
size: many
J: TRBJ2-6

CDR3: CASSLSQVGELFF
DNA: TGTGCCAGCAGCTTATCCCAGGTGGGGGAGCTGTTTTTT
V: TRBV7-2
D: .
size: few
J: TRBJ2-2